This passage covers 26 T cell receptor beta chains from one sample sequenced in a study of blood T cell repertoires in COVID-19. Generated by immunoSEQ multiplex PCR, the TCRdb table keeps only in-frame clones and is missing some. The sample includes about 190,000 clones, 84% of them seen just once. Source material: PBMCs or T cells enriched from blood (not recorded which). These receptors were collected from a woman under 40 who had been exposed to COVID-19.

The chain combines TRBV18 with TRBJ1-1; 7 nucleotides match TRBD1. Looked up from germline, CDR1 is KGHSH and CDR2 is LQKENI. V shed 5 bases, J shed 6 bases, and the junction held 3 bases outside the gene matches. The CDR3 covers 12 residues. CDR3 residues: CASSSGTAEAFF. CDR3 DNA: TGTGCCAGCTCAAGTGGGACAGCTGAAGCTTTCTTT.

The rearrangement joins TRBV27 to TRBJ2-6; possibly TRBD1 for D (6 bases). Germline V gene sequence: CDR1 MNHEY, CDR2 SMNVEV (reference sequence). This CDR3 is 16 amino acids long. The ends were cut back, 8 bases at V and 0 bases at J, with 14 bases in the middle. The CDR3 reads CASRRQVTSGANVLTF. CDR3 DNA sequence: TGTGCCAGCCGGAGACAGGTTACCTCTGGGGCCAACGTCCTGACTTTC.

The gene calls are TRBV4-3 and TRBJ1-2; a weak D match, TRBD1 (5 bases). The CDR3 is 15 residues long. Looked up from germline, CDR1 is LGHNA and CDR2 is YSLEER. The V end lost 0 bases, the J end lost 4 bases, and 12 bases lay between the germline ends. CDR3 sequence reads: CASSQDPGLGYGYTF. The CDR3 DNA reads as TGCGCCAGCAGCCAAGATCCAGGGTTAGGCTATGGCTACACCTTC.

CDR3 nucleotide sequence: TGTGCCAGCAGTTACTTTCAGGCTAACTATGGCTACACCTTC. This translates into CASSYFQANYGYTF. This chain joins TRBV6-5 and TRBJ1-2, with D unresolved. This CDR3 is 14 amino acids long. CDR1 and CDR2 from the germline V gene are MNHEY and SVGAGI. Trimming left V 1 base short and J 0 bases short, with 6 bases between.

In this sample, this clone turned up a few times. The genes are TRBV14 and TRBJ1-6; D remains ambiguous. Germline CDR1 and CDR2: SGHDN and FVKESK. Trimming took 2 bases from V and 3 from J, leaving 11 bases between them. The length of the CDR3 is 16 residues. This CDR3 reads CASSQSRGYYNSPLHF. The CDR3 region has the DNA TGTGCCAGCAGCCAATCGCGGGGTTACTATAATTCACCCCTCCACTTT.

The chain links TRBV10-1 to TRBJ2-1; 15 bases line up with TRBD2. With V trimmed by 4 bases and J by 0 bases, 7 bases remained unmatched. Germline CDR1 WNHNN, CDR2 SYGVQD (reference sequence). This CDR3 is 19 amino acids long. As DNA, the CDR3 is TGCGCCAGCAGTGGCGGAGGGACTAGCGGGGGGTACTCCTACAATGAGCAGTTCTTC. Protein product: CASSGGGTSGGYSYNEQFF.

This clone was picked up one time. This rearrangement joins TRBV13 to TRBJ2-7; D might be TRBD1 (6 bases). V was trimmed by 1 base and J by 0 bases, leaving 10 bases between them. Germline CDR1 PRHDT, CDR2 FYEKMQ (reference sequence). This CDR3 region has 15 residues. The CDR3 DNA sequence: TGTGCCAGCAGCTTAGTAGGGGGTTTCTCCTACGAGCAGTACTTC. This sequence encodes CASSLVGGFSYEQYF. The whole variable domain, remainder taken from reference TRBV13 and TRBJ2-7, is AAGVIQSPRHLIKEKRETATLKCYPIPRHDTVYWYQQGPGQDPQFLISFYEKMQSDKGSIPDRFSAQQFSDYHSELNMSSLELGDSALYFCASSLVGGFSYEQYFGPGTRLTVT.

The CDR3 DNA is TGTGCCAGCAGCTTGATAGAGGAAAAACTGTTTTTT. Its translation is CASSLIEEKLFF. The chain recombines TRBV11-2 with TRBJ1-4, with D unresolved. Germline V CDR1 and CDR2: SGHAT, FQNNGV. This CDR3 is built from 12 residues. V lost 3 bases and J lost 8, with 7 bases in between.

This chain connects TRBV9 to TRBJ1-1, with D perhaps matching TRBD1 (6 bases). The CDR3 runs to 14 residues. With 4 bases removed from V and 1 base from J, the gap between germline ends came to 11 bases. Germline V gives CDR1 SGDLS, CDR2 YYNGEE. CDR3 sequence: CASSPQQGNTEAFF. CDR3 sequence (DNA): TGTGCCAGCAGCCCTCAACAGGGGAACACTGAAGCTTTCTTT.

The chain uses TRBV12-5 and TRBJ1-6, with 10 nucleotides matching TRBD1. This CDR3 region has 16 residues. Losses at the gene ends were 0 bases for V and 8 bases for J; bases not matched to a gene: 4. CDR1 and CDR2 (germline): LGHNT, FRNRAP. The CDR3 DNA follows: TGTGCTAGTGGTTTGGTATTGGGGACAGGGGATTCACCCCTCCACTTT. This gives the protein CASGLVLGTGDSPLHF. Drawing the rest from reference TRBV12-5 and TRBJ1-6, the complete variable domain is DARVTQTPRHKVTEMGQEVTMRCQPILGHNTVFWYRQTMMQGLELLAYFRNRAPLDDSGMPKDRFSAEMPDATLATLKIQPSEPRDSAVYFCASGLVLGTGDSPLHFGNGTRLTVT.

DNA of the CDR3: TGTGCCAGCAGCCCGAGGGACAGGACCCTGTTTTTT. It specifies CASSPRDRTLFF. The V gene is TRBV3-1 (or the pseudogene TRBV3-2), the J gene TRBJ1-4, with TRBD1 matching over 8 bases. The CDR3 extends over 12 amino acids. V trimming: 4 bases; J trimming: 14 bases; junction bases outside the gene matches: 6. Germline V gene lookup returns CDR1 LGHDT and CDR2 YNNKEL (reference sequence).

The chain recombines TRBV10-1 with TRBJ1-3; TRBD1 matches at 9 bases. Germline V CDR1 and CDR2: WNHNN, SYGVQD (reference sequence). V lost 6 bases to trimming and J lost 4 bases; unmatched junction nucleotides: 7. This CDR3 is 15 amino acids long. CDR3 nucleotide sequence: TGCGCCAGCAGAAAGTACAGGGGGCTGGGAAACACCATATATTTT. The encoded protein is CASRKYRGLGNTIYF.

The J gene is TRBJ2-7, the V gene TRBV18; TRBD1 matches at 10 bases. The CDR3 runs to 15 residues. V gave up 3 bases and J gave up 2 bases; unmatched junction bases: 4. Per the germline V gene, CDR1 is KGHSH and CDR2 is LQKENI. The CDR3 protein is CASSPFGTGAYEQYF. The CDR3 region has the DNA TGTGCCAGCTCACCCTTCGGGACAGGGGCCTACGAGCAGTACTTC.

V is TRBV4-1 and J is TRBJ1-1, with D tentatively TRBD1 (6 bases). The V gene's germline CDR1 is MGHRA and CDR2 YSYEKL. The CDR3 has 17 residues. V gave up 4 bases and J gave up 1 base, with 19 bases separating them. The DNA of the CDR3 is TGCGCCAGCAGCCCGCAAGCCCGGACAGCACGGAACACTGAAGCTTTCTTT. Its translation: CASSPQARTARNTEAFF.

V usage is TRBV9 and J usage is TRBJ1-1; 8 bases are shared with TRBD1. Losses at the gene ends were 4 bases for V and 3 bases for J; bases not matched to a gene: 11. This CDR3 has 16 amino acids. Germline CDR1 reads SGDLS; CDR2 reads YYNGEE. The CDR3 is CASSSRAGGADTEAFF. CDR3 in DNA: TGTGCCAGCAGCTCCCGGGCAGGGGGCGCGGACACTGAAGCTTTCTTT.

In nucleotides, the CDR3 is TGTGCCAGCAGCTTAGGCCAGGGGCGCCCAGAGACCCAGTACTTC. It encodes CASSLGQGRPETQYF. V usage is TRBV11-2 and J usage is TRBJ2-5; a weak D match, TRBD1 (6 bases). The germline CDR1 and CDR2 sequences are SGHAT and FQNNGV. The CDR3 loop spans 15 amino acids. Trimming cost V 1 base and J 4 bases, with 13 bases left between them.

The rearrangement uses TRBV27 and TRBJ1-1; D ambiguous. Germline CDR1 and CDR2: MNHEY and SMNVEV (reference sequence). The CDR3 length is 13 residues. V lost 2 bases to trimming and J lost 1 base, with 5 bases between them. CDR3 coding DNA: TGTGCCAGCAGTTTAACAGCGAACACTGAAGCTTTCTTT. Translated: CASSLTANTEAFF.

The chain couples TRBV3-1 (or the pseudogene TRBV3-2) to TRBJ1-2; D remains unclear. The V and J ends lost 1 base and 2 bases respectively, with 8 bases between them. The CDR3 totals 14 residues. Germline V gene sequence: CDR1 LGHDT, CDR2 YNNKEL (reference sequence). The CDR3 DNA follows: TGTGCCAGCAGCCAAGGAGGGATAAACTATGGCTACACCTTC. Amino acid sequence: CASSQGGINYGYTF.

The chain recombines TRBV27 with TRBJ1-5; tentatively, D is TRBD1 (6 bases). The CDR3 length is 18 residues. The germline V gene encodes CDR1 MNHEY and CDR2 SMNVEV (reference sequence). Trimming took 0 bases from V and 5 from J, leaving 20 bases between them. Here the CDR3 reads CASSLSPASQGFYQPQHF. The CDR3 DNA follows: TGTGCCAGCAGTTTATCACCGGCCTCGCAGGGGTTCTATCAGCCCCAGCATTTT.

This rearrangement joins TRBV6-2 or TRBV6-3 to TRBJ1-1, with D perhaps TRBD1 (6 bases). The CDR3 spans 14 residues. The V and J ends lost 4 bases and 5 bases respectively, with 14 bases between them. The V gene's germline CDR1 is MNHEY and CDR2 SVGEGT. CDR3 sequence reads: CASSSQGMGTEAFF. Written as DNA, the CDR3 is TGTGCCAGCAGTTCACAGGGAATGGGGACTGAAGCTTTCTTT.

The chain employs TRBV6-2 or TRBV6-3 and TRBJ2-7; weak D call: TRBD1 (6 bases). The CDR3 has 15 residues. The germline V gene encodes CDR1 MNHEY and CDR2 SVGEGT. V lost 4 bases, J lost 0 bases, and 13 bases lay in between. The CDR3 here is CASSLSRGPSYEQYF. The CDR3 nucleotides are TGTGCCAGCAGTTTGAGCAGGGGTCCCTCCTACGAGCAGTACTTC.

This rearrangement joins TRBV9 to TRBJ1-2, with 7 bases that match TRBD1. Trimming at V came to 0 bases and at J to 4 bases, leaving 0 bases not matched to a gene. CDR3 length equals 13 residues. Germline V gene data show CDR1 as SGDLS and CDR2 as YYNGEE. The CDR3 nucleotides are TGTGCCAGCAGCGTAGGGGACAGCTATGGCTACACCTTC. This encodes CASSVGDSYGYTF. Variable domain in full (rest from reference TRBV9 and TRBJ1-2): DSGVTQTPKHLITATGQRVTLRCSPRSGDLSVYWYQQSLDQGLQFLIQYYNGEERAKGNILERFSAQQFPDLHSELNLSSLELGDSALYFCASSVGDSYGYTFGSGTRLTVV.

This sequence joins TRBV5-8 and TRBJ2-5; 8 nucleotides align to TRBD2. Germline V gives CDR1 SGHTS, CDR2 YDEGEE. V lost 4 bases and J lost 1; bases outside the gene matches: 3. This CDR3 is built from 14 residues. The CDR3 loop is CASSTGTSQETQYF. CDR3 bases: TGTGCCAGCAGCACCGGGACTAGCCAAGAGACCCAGTACTTC.

This chain uses TRBV6-5 with TRBJ1-1; no firm D call. The V end was cut by 7 bases, the J end by 4 bases, with 10 bases between. The V gene's germline CDR1 is MNHEY and CDR2 SVGAGI. The length of the CDR3 is 12 residues. The CDR3: CASTTVVTEAFF. CDR3 nucleotide sequence: TGTGCCAGCACTACGGTGGTCACTGAAGCTTTCTTT.

V gene TRBV15 combines with J gene TRBJ2-1; 11 nucleotides match TRBD2. Looked up from germline, CDR1 is LNHNV and CDR2 is YYDKDF (reference sequence). This CDR3 spans 14 amino acids. Trimming at V came to 6 bases and at J to 10 bases, leaving 8 bases not matched to a gene. Here the CDR3 reads CATRPSGGRWEQFF. For the CDR3, the DNA is TGTGCCACCAGGCCTAGCGGGGGGCGATGGGAGCAGTTCTTC.

The gene calls are TRBV12-3 or TRBV12-4 and TRBJ2-5; 8 bases match TRBD1. This CDR3 has 13 residues. The trim removed 10 bases at V and 5 bases at J, leaving 9 bases unmatched. CDR3: CAIAGGAWETQYF. DNA of the CDR3: TGTGCCATTGCAGGGGGCGCGTGGGAGACCCAGTACTTC.